Sequencing of this TCR beta chain was carried out in a study of cytomegalovirus exposure and HLA in healthy donors. Both 60 Vbeta primers and 13 Jbeta primers went into the PCR. Clones were read by immunoSEQ multiplex PCR, and TCRdb kept only the in-frame ones, dropping some. The sample has roughly 180,000 clones; roughly 82% are singletons. Between the trimmed V and J ends, which lost 4 bases and 2 bases, there was a span of 10 bases. The germline V gene has CDR1 KGHSH and CDR2 LQKENI. The CDR3 loop spans 14 amino acids. This receptor was taken from a man aged 35-49 years in good health and CMV-seronegative. The chain carries TRBV18 and TRBJ2-3; D remains ambiguous. Source material: PBMCs. CDR3 loop: CASSRLSNTDTQYF. In DNA form, the CDR3 reads TGTGCCAGCTCACGACTCAGTAACACAGATACGCAGTATTTT.